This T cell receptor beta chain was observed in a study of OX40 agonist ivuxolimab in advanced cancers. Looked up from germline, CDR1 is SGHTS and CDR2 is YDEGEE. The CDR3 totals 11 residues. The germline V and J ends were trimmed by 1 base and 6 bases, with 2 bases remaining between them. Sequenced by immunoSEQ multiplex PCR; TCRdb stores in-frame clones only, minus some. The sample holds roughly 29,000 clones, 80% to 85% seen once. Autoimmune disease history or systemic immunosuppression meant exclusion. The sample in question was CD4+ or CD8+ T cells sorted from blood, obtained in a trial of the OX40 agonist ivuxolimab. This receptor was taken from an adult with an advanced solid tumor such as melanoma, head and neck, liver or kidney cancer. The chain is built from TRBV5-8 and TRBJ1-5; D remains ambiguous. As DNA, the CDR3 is TGTGCCAGCAGCTTGAGTCAGCCCCAGCATTTT. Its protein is CASSLSQPQHF.